The 18 T cell receptor beta chains below come from one sample, sequenced in a study of T cell responses to AZD1222 COVID-19 vaccine. The repertoire was sequenced with immunoSEQ multiplex PCR; TCRdb's copy has only in-frame clones and lacks some. The sample yields more than 100,000 clones, 70% to 90% seen once. The sample here was peripheral blood, taken on day 0 of AZD1222 vaccination. These receptors were collected from an adult in good health.

The chain links TRBV18 to TRBJ1-5; tentatively, D is TRBD1 (5 bases). Germline-derived CDR1 and CDR2 are KGHSH and LQKENI. The CDR3 runs 12 residues. Between the trimmed V and J ends, which lost 1 base and 8 bases, there was a span of 6 bases. CDR3 nucleotide sequence: TGTGCCAGCTCACCACGGGGGGAGCCCCAGCATTTT. Amino acid sequence: CASSPRGEPQHF.

The V call is TRBV11-2, the J call TRBJ1-1, with unresolved D. The CDR3 extends over 14 amino acids. Germline V gene data show CDR1 as SGHAT and CDR2 as FQNNGV. The V gene lost 0 bases and the J gene lost 7 bases, with 12 bases spanning the gap. CDR3: CASSLDRGRSEAFF. The CDR3, as DNA: TGTGCCAGCAGCTTAGATCGGGGAAGAAGTGAAGCTTTCTTT. Drawing the rest from reference TRBV11-2 and TRBJ1-1, the complete variable domain is EAGVAQSPRYKIIEKRQSVAFWCNPISGHATLYWYQQILGQGPKLLIQFQNNGVVDDSQLPKDRFSAERLKGVDSTLKIQPAKLEDSAVYLCASSLDRGRSEAFFGQGTRLTVV.

V usage is TRBV4-3 and J usage is TRBJ1-2; D is unresolved. Trimming shortened V by 1 base and J by 3 bases, and 9 bases separated the two germline ends. Germline values: CDR1 LGHNA, CDR2 YSLEER. The CDR3 covers 14 residues. DNA of the CDR3: TGCGCCAGCAGCCAAGGGAGGGCCGACTATGGCTACACCTTC. Its translation is CASSQGRADYGYTF.

Only a few counts were recorded for this clone. The rearrangement uses TRBV29-1 and TRBJ1-5; D unresolved. The V gene lost 4 bases and the J gene lost 0 bases, with 7 bases spanning the gap. Germline CDR1 SQVTM, CDR2 ANQGSEA. The CDR3 runs 13 residues. CDR3 sequence reads: CSVGENSNQPQHF. CDR3 in DNA: TGCAGCGTTGGGGAGAATAGCAATCAGCCCCAGCATTTT.

This chain connects TRBV18 to TRBJ1-2, with TRBD1 identical over 8 bases. With 3 bases clipped from V and 0 bases from J, the junction kept 15 bases outside the gene matches. This CDR3 region has 19 residues. Per germline, CDR1 KGHSH and CDR2 LQKENI. The CDR3 region has the DNA TGTGCCAGCTCACCCCAGAGATTAAACCGGGACAGGCCTAACTATGGCTACACCTTC. It is translated as CASSPQRLNRDRPNYGYTF.

V usage is TRBV10-3 and J usage is TRBJ1-1; the D gene is possibly TRBD1 (5 bases). Germline CDR1 is ENHRY and CDR2 is SYGVKD. V was shortened by 4 bases and J by 1 base, with 13 bases between the two germline ends. The CDR3 covers 15 residues. Here the CDR3 DNA reads TGTGCCATCAGTGTAAACAGGTTGGGGAACACTGAAGCTTTCTTT. Translation gives CAISVNRLGNTEAFF.

V is TRBV9 and J is TRBJ2-2; tentative D call: TRBD2 (6 bases). This CDR3 region has 13 residues. Per the germline V gene, CDR1 is SGDLS and CDR2 is YYNGEE. V lost 0 bases and J lost 7, with 7 bases in between. This CDR3 reads CASSVDGGGELFF. The CDR3 region has the DNA TGTGCCAGCAGCGTAGACGGGGGCGGGGAGCTGTTTTTT. Full variable domain (outside the CDR3, taken from reference TRBV9 and TRBJ2-2): DSGVTQTPKHLITATGQRVTLRCSPRSGDLSVYWYQQSLDQGLQFLIQYYNGEERAKGNILERFSAQQFPDLHSELNLSSLELGDSALYFCASSVDGGGELFFGEGSRLTVL.

The chain couples TRBV11-3 to TRBJ2-3, with 8 nucleotides matching TRBD2. Germline trimming cut 1 base from V and 2 bases from J; bases unmatched to any gene: 2. The germline CDR1 and CDR2 sequences are SGHNT and YENEEA. The CDR3 is made up of 15 amino acids. CDR3 loop: CASSLGTSNTDTQYF. In DNA form, the CDR3 reads TGTGCCAGCAGCTTAGGGACTAGCAACACAGATACGCAGTATTTT.

CDR3 loop: CASSSDRVPIYGYTF. The CDR3, as DNA: TGTGCCAGTAGTTCCGACAGGGTACCGATCTATGGCTACACCTTC. V usage is TRBV19 and J usage is TRBJ1-2; TRBD1 aligns across 7 bases. The CDR3 runs 15 residues. Germline CDR1 LNHDA, CDR2 SQIVND (reference sequence). The ends lost 5 bases at V and 4 bases at J; junction bases unmatched: 10.

The chain is built from TRBV18 and TRBJ1-6; 8 positions agree with TRBD1. Germline V gene data show CDR1 as KGHSH and CDR2 as LQKENI. This CDR3 region has 16 residues. V lost 5 bases, J lost 5 bases, and 8 bases stayed unmatched. DNA for the CDR3: TGTGCCAGCTCAAACCGACAGGGGTCTGATAATTCACCCCTCCACTTT. Translation gives CASSNRQGSDNSPLHF.

The chain links TRBV29-1 to TRBJ2-2, with 10 bases that match TRBD1. The CDR3 covers 13 residues. Germline V gene sequence: CDR1 SQVTM, CDR2 ANQGSEA. The junction had 4 bases not matched to a gene; V was cut back by 6 bases and J by 6 bases. CDR3 nucleotides: TGCAGCGTCGCAGGACAGGGGGCCGGGGAGCTGTTTTTT. Amino acids: CSVAGQGAGELFF.

This rearrangement joins TRBV28 to TRBJ1-4, with D perhaps matching TRBD1 (6 bases). V shed 6 bases and J shed 8 bases, with 19 bases lying between them. Germline CDR1 MDHEN, CDR2 SYDVKM. The CDR3 consists of 15 residues. The chain's CDR3 is CASSSETGGGEKLFF. The CDR3 DNA is TGTGCCAGCAGCTCTGAGACAGGCGGGGGAGAAAAACTGTTTTTT.

The CDR3 region is CASSLWGAEKLFF. For the CDR3, the DNA is TGTGCCAGCAGTTTGTGGGGTGCGGAAAAACTGTTTTTT. This chain joins TRBV27 and TRBJ1-4; D unresolved. Germline V CDR1 and CDR2: MNHEY, SMNVEV (reference sequence). The CDR3 runs 13 residues. Trimming pared 3 bases from V and 8 bases from J, leaving 10 bases between.

V is TRBV6-5 and J is TRBJ1-5; weak D call: TRBD1 (5 bases). Per the germline V gene, CDR1 is MNHEY and CDR2 is SVGAGI. The CDR3 is 14 residues long. Deletions cut 6 bases from V and 0 bases from J, with 9 bases between. Here the CDR3 reads CASRDIYSNQPQHF. CDR3 DNA sequence: TGTGCCAGCAGGGACATTTATAGCAATCAGCCCCAGCATTTT.

The J gene is TRBJ1-2, the V gene TRBV12-5; perhaps TRBD1 as D (5 bases). Germline loops: CDR1 LGHNT, CDR2 FRNRAP. The ends were cut back, 0 bases at V and 8 bases at J, with 16 bases in the middle. CDR3 length: 15 amino acids. CDR3 amino acids: CASGLVLGTPRGYTF. The CDR3 DNA reads as TGTGCTAGTGGTTTGGTACTGGGGACTCCGAGGGGCTACACCTTC.

The chain is built from TRBV14 and TRBJ2-3, with D possibly being TRBD2 (6 bases). From germline, CDR1 is SGHDN and CDR2 FVKESK. The CDR3 runs 14 residues. V was clipped by 4 bases and J by 7 bases, with 15 bases between them. The DNA for the CDR3 is TGTGCCAGCAGCCGCGCGGGGACTTCTAATACGCAGTATTTT. Translation: CASSRAGTSNTQYF.

The V call is TRBV15, the J call TRBJ1-4; D not resolved. In germline, CDR1 is LNHNV, CDR2 YYDKDF (reference sequence). The V and J ends lost 0 bases and 4 bases respectively, with 6 bases between them. CDR3 length: 14 amino acids. DNA for the CDR3: TGTGCCACCAGCAGAGACGGAAATAATGAAAAACTGTTTTTT. Translated: CATSRDGNNEKLFF.

CDR3 sequence (DNA): TGTGCCAGCATGCTAGCGGGGGTTGGGTCACAAGAGACCCAGTACTTC. Translation: CASMLAGVGSQETQYF. The gene calls are TRBV2 and TRBJ2-5; TRBD2 matches at 10 bases. Trimming took 7 bases from V and 2 from J; bases not matched to a gene: 10. Germline loops: CDR1 SNHLY, CDR2 FYNNEI. This CDR3 region has 16 residues.